A single sample gave rise to the 8 T cell receptor beta chains below, sequenced in a study of T cells in localized non-small cell lung cancer (dated by TCRdb to the early 2020s). Libraries were built with the immunoSEQ multiplex PCR assay. The table was pulled from immuneACCESS by TCRdb, which kept in-frame rearrangements only. Such tables lose some clones; where checked, under half of the loss comes from unresolved V genes, and the rest has no known cause. This sample comprises about 78,000 clones, about 83% of them detected only once. The top ten clones comprise approximately 2.5% of the sample. The sample consisted of peripheral blood, taken before any cancer treatment. The receptors were sampled from a man aged 40 to 69 with stage I lung adenocarcinoma.

CDR3 in amino acids: CASSWGLAENTGELFF. Written as DNA, the CDR3 is TGTGCCAGCAGTTGGGGACTAGCGGAAAACACCGGGGAGCTGTTTTTT. The chain links TRBV6-5 to TRBJ2-2, with 11 bases fitting TRBD2. The CDR3 contains 16 residues. The ends lost 4 bases at V and 2 bases at J; junction bases unmatched: 3. Germline CDR1 is MNHEY and CDR2 is SVGAGI.

V usage is TRBV11-2 and J usage is TRBJ2-7; 11 bases agree with TRBD2. Looked up from germline, CDR1 is SGHAT and CDR2 is FQNNGV. The CDR3 consists of 16 residues. The V and J ends lost 2 bases and 2 bases, in that order; junction bases with no gene match: 5. CDR3 in amino acids: CASSLLAGGPTYEQYF. Here the CDR3 DNA reads TGTGCCAGCAGCTTATTAGCGGGAGGGCCAACCTACGAGCAGTACTTC.

This chain connects TRBV19 to TRBJ2-2; the D gene is possibly TRBD2 (6 bases). The CDR3 has 16 amino acids. Germline CDR1 reads LNHDA; CDR2 reads SQIVND (reference sequence). V was trimmed by 3 bases and J by 5 bases, leaving 16 bases between them. The CDR3 sequence: CASSIPGREVTGELFF. The CDR3 DNA sequence: TGTGCCAGTAGTATCCCGGGCAGGGAGGTGACCGGGGAGCTGTTTTTT.

The chain is built from TRBV11-2 and TRBJ2-1, with 8 nucleotides matching TRBD2. With V trimmed by 1 base and J by 9 bases, 11 bases remained unmatched. CDR1 and CDR2 from the germline V gene are SGHAT and FQNNGV. CDR3 length: 16 residues. The CDR3 DNA is TGTGCCAGCAGCTTAGGACTAGCGTTCAGTGTAGTTGAGCAGTTCTTC. It encodes CASSLGLAFSVVEQFF.

The chain employs TRBV28 and TRBJ1-5; D ambiguous. The CDR3 totals 11 residues. Germline V gene data show CDR1 as MDHEN and CDR2 as SYDVKM. Trimming pared 4 bases from V and 7 bases from J, leaving 5 bases between. In DNA form, the CDR3 reads TGTGCCAGCAGTTCGTGGCAGCCCCAGCATTTT. Translating gives CASSSWQPQHF.

The table lists this clone with a few counts. This same CDR3 is encoded by further DNA sequences in the sample. This sequence joins TRBV30 and TRBJ2-5; no firm D call. Trimming shortened V by 0 bases and J by 4 bases, and 3 bases separated the two germline ends. The CDR3 is 11 residues long. Germline loops: CDR1 GTSNPN, CDR2 SVGIG (reference sequence). The CDR3 DNA reads as TGTGCCTGGAGTGTACGAGAGACCCAGTACTTC. Its translation is CAWSVRETQYF.

The J gene is TRBJ2-1, the V gene TRBV10-1; TRBD2 matches at 11 bases. Per the germline V gene, CDR1 is WNHNN and CDR2 is SYGVQD (reference sequence). Trimming at V came to 6 bases and at J to 5 bases, leaving 6 bases not matched to a gene. The CDR3 covers 15 residues. The CDR3: CASSQGLAGHNEQFF. CDR3 nucleotide sequence: TGCGCCAGCAGCCAAGGACTAGCGGGCCACAATGAGCAGTTCTTC.

Relative to its sample, this clone is medium-sized (0.01 to 0.1%). The V and J genes are TRBV18 and TRBJ1-5; maybe TRBD1 (6 bases). There are 13 residues in the CDR3. With 4 bases removed from V and 6 bases from J, the gap between germline ends came to 10 bases. Germline loops: CDR1 KGHSH, CDR2 LQKENI. DNA for the CDR3: TGTGCCAGCTCACTAAAACAGGGTCAGCCCCAGCATTTT. It codes for CASSLKQGQPQHF.